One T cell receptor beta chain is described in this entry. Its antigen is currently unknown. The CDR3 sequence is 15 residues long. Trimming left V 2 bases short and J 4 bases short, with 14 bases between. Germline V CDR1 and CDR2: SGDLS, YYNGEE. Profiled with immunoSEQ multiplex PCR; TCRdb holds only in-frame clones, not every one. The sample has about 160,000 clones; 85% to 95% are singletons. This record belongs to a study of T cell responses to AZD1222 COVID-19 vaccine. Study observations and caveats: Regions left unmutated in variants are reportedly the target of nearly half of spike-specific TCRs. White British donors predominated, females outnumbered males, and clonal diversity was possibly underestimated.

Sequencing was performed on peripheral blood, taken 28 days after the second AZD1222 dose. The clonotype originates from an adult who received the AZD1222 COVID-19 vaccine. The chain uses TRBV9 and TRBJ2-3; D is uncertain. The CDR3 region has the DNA TGTGCCAGCAGCGTTCGTCAGGTTCGGGCAGATACGCAGTATTTT. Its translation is CASSVRQVRADTQYF.